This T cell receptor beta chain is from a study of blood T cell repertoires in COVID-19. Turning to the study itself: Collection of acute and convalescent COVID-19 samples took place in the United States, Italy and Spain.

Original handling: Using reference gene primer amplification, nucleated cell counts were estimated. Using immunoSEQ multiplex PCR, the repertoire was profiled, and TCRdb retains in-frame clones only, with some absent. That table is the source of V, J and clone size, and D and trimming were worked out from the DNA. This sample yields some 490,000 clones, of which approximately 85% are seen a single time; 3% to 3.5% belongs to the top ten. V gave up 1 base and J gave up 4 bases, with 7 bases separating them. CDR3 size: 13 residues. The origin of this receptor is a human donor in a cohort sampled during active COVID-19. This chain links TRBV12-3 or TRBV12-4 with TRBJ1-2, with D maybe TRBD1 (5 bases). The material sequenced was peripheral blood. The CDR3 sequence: CASSLEGVYGYTF. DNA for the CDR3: TGTGCCAGCAGTTTAGAAGGGGTCTATGGCTACACCTTC.